The rows below give T cell receptor beta chains drawn from one sample of a study of T cell responses to AZD1222 COVID-19 vaccine. TCRdb's copy holds only in-frame clones and misses some; the assay was immunoSEQ multiplex PCR. The sample has about 100,000 clones; about 82% are singletons. The input for sequencing was peripheral blood, taken on day 0 of AZD1222 vaccination. The receptors come from an adult in good health. CDR3s include the opening cysteine and the closing phenylalanine or tryptophan. Fields, in order: CDR3 protein, CDR3 DNA, clone size, J gene, V gene, D gene. The D gene is left open where the match is weak. The size field is filled for only some rows; it gives once, few, many or a size class.

CDR3 protein: CAISGTDGNSPLHF
CDR3 DNA: TGTGCCATCAGCGGGACGGACGGTAATTCACCCCTCCACTTT
clone size: -
J gene: TRBJ1-6
V gene: TRBV10-3
D gene: -

CDR3 protein: CASSPRDQYTDTQYF
CDR3 DNA: TGTGCCAGCAGCCCACGGGATCAATACACAGATACGCAGTATTTT
clone size: -
J gene: TRBJ2-3
V gene: TRBV7-9
D gene: -

CDR3 protein: CASSPTMWGITEAFF
CDR3 DNA: TGTGCCAGCAGCCCAACCATGTGGGGGATCACTGAAGCTTTCTTT
clone size: -
J gene: TRBJ1-1
V gene: TRBV7-2
D gene: -

CDR3 protein: CASSAIGETQYF
CDR3 DNA: TGTGCCAGCAGTGCAATCGGAGAGACCCAGTACTTC
clone size: -
J gene: TRBJ2-5
V gene: TRBV2
D gene: -

CDR3 protein: CAISEEAGTGGRYEQFF
CDR3 DNA: TGTGCCATCAGTGAAGAAGCCGGGACAGGGGGTCGGTATGAGCAGTTCTTC
clone size: -
J gene: TRBJ2-1
V gene: TRBV10-3
D gene: TRBD1

CDR3 protein: CASSTRRDRGQQPQHF
CDR3 DNA: TGTGCCAGTAGTACCCGCCGGGACAGGGGGCAACAGCCCCAGCATTTT
clone size: -
J gene: TRBJ1-5
V gene: TRBV19
D gene: TRBD1

CDR3 protein: CASSQDRRQPQHF
CDR3 DNA: TGCGCCAGCAGCCAAGATCGTCGACAGCCCCAGCATTTT
clone size: -
J gene: TRBJ1-5
V gene: TRBV4-3
D gene: -

CDR3 protein: CASSRLATSTDTQYF
CDR3 DNA: TGTGCCAGCAGCAGACTAGCAACTAGCACAGATACGCAGTATTTT
clone size: -
J gene: TRBJ2-3
V gene: TRBV5-8
D gene: TRBD2

CDR3 protein: CASSLGPGRDQLFF
CDR3 DNA: TGTGCCAGCAGCTTAGGTCCAGGACGAGATCAACTGTTTTTT
clone size: -
J gene: TRBJ1-4
V gene: TRBV7-2
D gene: -

CDR3 protein: CASSSLGDTQYF
CDR3 DNA: TGTGCCAGCAGCAGCTTAGGGGATACGCAGTATTTT
clone size: -
J gene: TRBJ2-3
V gene: TRBV3-1/TRBV3-2
D gene: -

CDR3 protein: CASSQVTPGRGQKLFF
CDR3 DNA: TGTGCCAGCAGCCAAGTAACCCCCGGCAGGGGGCAAAAACTGTTTTTT
clone size: few
J gene: TRBJ1-4
V gene: TRBV3-1/TRBV3-2
D gene: TRBD1

CDR3 protein: CASSFGQSVNSPLHF
CDR3 DNA: TGTGCCAGCAGCTTTGGACAGAGTGTGAATTCACCCCTCCACTTT
clone size: once
J gene: TRBJ1-6
V gene: TRBV7-6
D gene: -

CDR3 protein: CASRHFCGADTQYF
CDR3 DNA: TGCGCCAGCAGGCACTTTTGTGGCGCAGATACGCAGTATTTT
clone size: -
J gene: TRBJ2-3
V gene: TRBV23-1
D gene: -

CDR3 protein: CASSHRDKKRAYEQYF
CDR3 DNA: TGTGCCAGCAGCCACCGGGACAAAAAAAGGGCCTACGAGCAGTACTTC
clone size: once
J gene: TRBJ2-7
V gene: TRBV27
D gene: -

CDR3 protein: CASSPKTSGSSYEQYF
CDR3 DNA: TGTGCCAGCAGCCCGAAAACCTCAGGGAGCTCCTACGAGCAGTACTTC
clone size: -
J gene: TRBJ2-7
V gene: TRBV5-4
D gene: -

CDR3 protein: CASSPSPSSYNSPLHF
CDR3 DNA: TGTGCCAGCTCACCCTCCCCGAGCTCCTATAATTCACCCCTCCACTTT
clone size: -
J gene: TRBJ1-6
V gene: TRBV18
D gene: -

CDR3 protein: CASSFGLRGQEGGYTF
CDR3 DNA: TGTGCCAGCAGCTTTGGGCTCAGGGGGCAAGAAGGTGGCTACACCTTC
clone size: -
J gene: TRBJ1-2
V gene: TRBV7-8
D gene: TRBD1

CDR3 protein: CASSLALGGHEQYF
CDR3 DNA: TGTGCCAGCAGCTTAGCGCTCGGGGGCCACGAGCAGTACTTC
clone size: once
J gene: TRBJ2-7
V gene: TRBV11-1
D gene: -

CDR3 protein: CASSLGSTSSYNEQFF
CDR3 DNA: TGTGCCAGCAGCTTAGGGTCGACTAGCTCCTACAATGAGCAGTTCTTC
clone size: -
J gene: TRBJ2-1
V gene: TRBV7-2
D gene: -

CDR3 protein: CASSLRGLGNSPLHF
CDR3 DNA: TGTGCCAGCAGCTTGAGGGGACTGGGAAATTCACCCCTCCACTTT
clone size: -
J gene: TRBJ1-6
V gene: TRBV5-4
D gene: -

CDR3 protein: CAISERDSGNTIYF
CDR3 DNA: TGTGCCATCAGTGAAAGGGACTCTGGAAACACCATATATTTT
clone size: -
J gene: TRBJ1-3
V gene: TRBV10-3
D gene: -

CDR3 protein: CASSISGGQGNQPQHF
CDR3 DNA: TGCGCCAGCAGTATCAGCGGGGGGCAAGGGAATCAGCCCCAGCATTTT
clone size: once
J gene: TRBJ1-5
V gene: TRBV5-1
D gene: -

CDR3 protein: CASSFRTYNEQFF
CDR3 DNA: TGTGCCAGCAGCTTCCGGACCTACAATGAGCAGTTCTTC
clone size: -
J gene: TRBJ2-1
V gene: TRBV7-8
D gene: -

CDR3 protein: CASTVGGEQFF
CDR3 DNA: TGTGCCAGCACCGTTGGGGGTGAGCAGTTCTTC
clone size: -
J gene: TRBJ2-1
V gene: TRBV7-9
D gene: -

CDR3 protein: CASSFQGALYNEQFF
CDR3 DNA: TGTGCCAGCAGCTTCCAGGGGGCCCTCTACAATGAGCAGTTCTTC
clone size: -
J gene: TRBJ2-1
V gene: TRBV5-4
D gene: TRBD1